This T cell receptor (beta chain) was documented in a study of OX40 agonist ivuxolimab in advanced cancers. Study-wide background: Partial responses occurred in three patients (one hepatocellular carcinoma, two cutaneous melanoma).

The CDR3 runs 15 residues. Germline loops: CDR1 LGHNA, CDR2 YSLEER. Unmatched junction bases numbered 7, after V lost 1 base and J lost 6 bases. Measured with immunoSEQ multiplex PCR; TCRdb has only the in-frame clones, and not every one. The table has about 19,000 clones, roughly 80% seen once. The chain is built from TRBV4-3 and TRBJ2-5; 8 bases are a match to TRBD2. The source material was CD4+ or CD8+ T cells sorted from blood, sampled in a trial of the OX40 agonist ivuxolimab. This TCR was recovered from an adult with an advanced solid tumor such as melanoma, head and neck, liver or kidney cancer. CDR3 amino acids: CASSQARGGLKTQYF. In DNA, the CDR3 is TGCGCCAGCAGCCAAGCTCGGGGGGGTCTGAAGACCCAGTACTTC.